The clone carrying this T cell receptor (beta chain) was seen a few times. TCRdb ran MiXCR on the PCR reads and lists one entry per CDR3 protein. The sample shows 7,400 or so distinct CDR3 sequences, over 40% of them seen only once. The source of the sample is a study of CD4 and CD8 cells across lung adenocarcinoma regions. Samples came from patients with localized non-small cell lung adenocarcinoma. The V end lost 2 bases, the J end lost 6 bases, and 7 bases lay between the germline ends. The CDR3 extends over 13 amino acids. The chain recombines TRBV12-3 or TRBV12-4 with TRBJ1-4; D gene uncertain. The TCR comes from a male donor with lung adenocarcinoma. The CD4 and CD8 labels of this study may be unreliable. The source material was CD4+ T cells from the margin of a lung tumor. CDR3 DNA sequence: TGTGCCAGCAGTTTATCGGGTTATGAAAAACTGTTTTTT. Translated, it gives CASSLSGYEKLFF.